This T cell receptor beta chain appears in the sequencing data of a study of blood T cell repertoires in COVID-19. Libraries were prepared by immunoSEQ multiplex PCR; TCRdb keeps only in-frame clonotypes and omits some of them. The sample carries around 250,000 clones, around nine tenths recorded once. Trimming pared 5 bases from V and 2 bases from J, leaving 9 bases between. The CDR3 extends over 13 amino acids. CDR1 and CDR2 from the germline V gene are MDHEN and SYDVKM. The source of this sequence is a woman aged 45 to 65 who had recovered from COVID-19. The specimen was PBMCs or T cells enriched from blood (not recorded which). The chain has TRBV28 and TRBJ1-1; TRBD1 is a possible D gene (5 bases). CDR3 coding DNA: TGTGCCAGCAGTCTCAGGGATAACACTGAAGCTTTCTTT. Its translation is CASSLRDNTEAFF.